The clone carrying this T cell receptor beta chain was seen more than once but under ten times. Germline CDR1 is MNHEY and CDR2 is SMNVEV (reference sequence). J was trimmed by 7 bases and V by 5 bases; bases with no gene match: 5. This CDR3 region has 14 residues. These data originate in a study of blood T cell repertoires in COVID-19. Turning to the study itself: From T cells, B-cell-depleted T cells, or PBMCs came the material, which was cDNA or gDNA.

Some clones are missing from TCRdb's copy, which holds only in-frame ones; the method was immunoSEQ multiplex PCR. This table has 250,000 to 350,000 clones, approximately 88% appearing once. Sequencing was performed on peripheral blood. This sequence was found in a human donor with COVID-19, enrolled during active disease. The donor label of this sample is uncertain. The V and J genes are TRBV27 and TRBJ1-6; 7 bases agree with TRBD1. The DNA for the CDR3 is TGTGCCAGCAGTACCGGGACAGAGAATTCACCCCTCCACTTT. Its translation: CASSTGTENSPLHF.